The clone carrying this TCR beta chain was observed a handful of times. Antigen specificity is unknown. The data stem from a study of T cells after yellow fever vaccination. The TCR cDNA carried a universal primer site and UMIs from 5'RACE template switching. TCRdb used MiXCR to reprocess the 5' RACE reads, holding one entry per CDR3 protein. This table holds 200,000 to 300,000 distinct CDR3 sequences, 13% found once. The CDR3 has 14 amino acids. The junction had 2 bases not matched to a gene; V was cut back by 3 bases and J by 7 bases. Looked up from germline, CDR1 is KGHDR and CDR2 is SFDVKD. Findings and limits, study-wide: By day 5 rather than day 15, the secondary response had peaked, though it was weaker.

The V and J genes are TRBV24-1 and TRBJ2-1, with TRBD2 matching over 10 bases. The receptor was isolated from a young man who received the YFV17D yellow fever vaccine. The sample in question was CD4+ T cells sorted from PBMCs, obtained 45 days after the yellow fever booster vaccination. CDR3 sequence: CATSDSGRANEQFF. The CDR3 DNA is TGTGCCACCAGTGATAGCGGGAGGGCAAATGAGCAGTTCTTC.